This TCR beta chain is from a study of blood T cells in healthy people across ages. The study, taken as a whole, reports: Roughly linear declines in TCR beta diversity per million T cells occurred with age.

Through a sample-barcoded 5' primer and a J-beta primer mix, a second PCR was run for roughly 6 to 11 cycles. TCRdb fed the 5' RACE reads into MiXCR, producing one record per CDR3 protein. This table has 750,000 to 850,000 distinct CDR3 sequences, around 25% appearing once. This clonotype occurred a few times. Antigen: not known. Germline V lookup: CDR1 DFQATT, CDR2 SNEGSKA (reference sequence). The CDR3 sequence is 15 residues long. The V end lost 2 bases, the J end lost 1 base, and 15 bases lay between the germline ends. Total RNA was extracted at no less than 6 micrograms per sample. These data also featured in a second study, about T cells of mothers and their children. That study adds: The study recruited a few healthy Caucasian mothers and their six children as donors. Persistent microchimeric T cell clones were not found at ~100 per million sensitivity.

The rearrangement joins TRBV20-1 to TRBJ2-7, with TRBD1 as a possible D gene (5 bases). This TCR was sampled from a boy aged 5-17 years in good health. The material sequenced was blood. CDR3 bases: TGCAGTGCTAGACGCCCAGGGATGGGTTCCTACGAGCAGTACTTC. It codes for CSARRPGMGSYEQYF.